These T cell receptor beta chains were read from a single sample in a study of blood T cell repertoires in COVID-19. Clones were read by immunoSEQ multiplex PCR, and TCRdb kept only the in-frame ones, dropping some. In the table there are about 370,000 clones, 85% to 90% of which are singletons. Sequenced material: PBMCs or T cells enriched from blood (not recorded which). These receptor sequences come from a man aged 18 to 29 who had recovered from COVID-19. The CDR3 runs from the conserved cysteine through the conserved F or W. The D gene is left open where the match is weak. The listing skips clone size in some rows; elsewhere it reads once, few, many or a size class.

d_call,j_call,clone_size,v_call,cdr3_length,cdr3_nt,cdr3_aa
NA,TRBJ1-1,NA,TRBV4-3,13,TGCGCCAGCACGGCAGGAAGGAACACTGAAGCTTTCTTT,CASTAGRNTEAFF
NA,TRBJ2-2,NA,TRBV19,14,TGTGCCAGTAAATCAGGGGCGAACACCGGGGAGCTGTTTTTT,CASKSGANTGELFF
NA,TRBJ2-7,few,TRBV27,15,TGTGCCAGCTCTCTTACACTCGGGAACCCTAAGGAGCAGTACTTC,CASSLTLGNPKEQYF
NA,TRBJ1-5,NA,TRBV6-2/TRBV6-3,13,TGTGCCAGCAGTGTTTATAGCAATCAGCCCCAGCATTTT,CASSVYSNQPQHF
NA,TRBJ1-1,NA,TRBV5-1,14,TGCGCCAGCAGCTTGGGGGGCATGAACACTGAAGCTTTCTTT,CASSLGGMNTEAFF
TRBD2,TRBJ2-1,NA,TRBV4-3,14,TGCGCCAGCAGCCAAGACCCTAGCGGGAATGAGCAGTTCTTC,CASSQDPSGNEQFF
NA,TRBJ2-3,NA,TRBV2,17,TGTGCCAGCAGTCCTGAATTTGCCTCTAGCTTAGGGATGAGGCAGTATTTT,CASSPEFASSLGMRQYF
NA,TRBJ1-2,NA,TRBV4-3,15,TGCGCCAGCAGCCAAGGGGGGGTAGGGAACTATGGCTACACCTTC,CASSQGGVGNYGYTF
TRBD2,TRBJ2-3,NA,TRBV10-2,16,TGCGCCAGCAGCCGGACTAGCGGGGGGTTAACAGATACGCAGTATTTT,CASSRTSGGLTDTQYF
TRBD1,TRBJ2-2,NA,TRBV19,14,TGTGCCACCACCCGGGACAGCTACACCGGGGAGCTGTTTTTT,CATTRDSYTGELFF
TRBD1,TRBJ2-2,few,TRBV10-3,14,TGTGCCATCAGTGAGTCACAGGGGGCCGGGGAGCTGTTTTTT,CAISESQGAGELFF
NA,TRBJ2-1,NA,TRBV7-8,14,TGTGCCAGCAGCCCGGAGACTAGTGGCGCGGAACAGTTCTTC,CASSPETSGAEQFF
NA,TRBJ2-3,NA,TRBV19,14,TGTGCCAGTAGTATAAGGTGGGGCCCCGATACGCAGTATTTT,CASSIRWGPDTQYF
NA,TRBJ2-2,NA,TRBV7-3,14,TGTGCCAGTGCGCGCAGCGCGAACACCGGGGAGCTGTTTTTT,CASARSANTGELFF
TRBD1,TRBJ2-2,NA,TRBV2,19,TGTGCCAGCAGTGAGGGGGACAGGGTACCGATCTCGAACACCGGGGAGCTGTTTTTT,CASSEGDRVPISNTGELFF
NA,TRBJ2-1,NA,TRBV7-3,15,TGTGCCAGCAGCTTAAATCGCGGGGAGTACAATGAGCAGTTCTTC,CASSLNRGEYNEQFF
NA,TRBJ1-2,once,TRBV27,13,TGTGCCAGCAGTTTCAACGGGAACTATGGCTACACCTTC,CASSFNGNYGYTF
NA,TRBJ1-2,few,TRBV9,18,TGTGCCAGCAGCCCCTCAGAAGCCTTCCGGGTCCCTCACTATGGCTACACCTTC,CASSPSEAFRVPHYGYTF
TRBD2,TRBJ2-3,NA,TRBV4-2,16,TGTGCCAGCAGCCGCAAATCTAGCGGGGGGACAGATACGCAGTATTTT,CASSRKSSGGTDTQYF
NA,TRBJ2-7,NA,TRBV5-5,14,TGTGCCAGCAGCTTGCAGGGAAACGAAAACGAGCAGTACTTC,CASSLQGNENEQYF
TRBD1,TRBJ2-1,NA,TRBV5-1,15,TGCGCCAGCAGCGGCACAGGGGAACCCTACAATGAGCAGTTCTTC,CASSGTGEPYNEQFF
NA,TRBJ1-4,NA,TRBV4-1,15,TGCGCCAGCAGCCGATACCGGGACAACAATGAAAAACTGTTTTTT,CASSRYRDNNEKLFF
TRBD2,TRBJ2-1,NA,TRBV28,20,TGTGCCAGCAGTTCCATCGCCCGACTAGCGGTAACCCGCTCCTACAATGAGCAGTTCTTC,CASSSIARLAVTRSYNEQFF
NA,TRBJ2-3,NA,TRBV3-1/TRBV3-2,13,TGTGCCAGCAGCCAAGTCGCGGGGGATACGCAGTATTTT,CASSQVAGDTQYF
TRBD2,TRBJ2-5,once,TRBV24-1,16,TGTGCCACCAGTGATCCCCCCGGGAGGGGACAAGAGACCCAGTACTTC,CATSDPPGRGQETQYF
NA,TRBJ1-4,once,TRBV13,15,TGTGCCAGCAGCTTAGGTTCCCGGGGTAATGAAAAACTGTTTTTT,CASSLGSRGNEKLFF
TRBD1,TRBJ1-2,NA,TRBV7-9,13,TGTGCCAGCAGCTCGGACAGGGGATGGGGCTACACCTTC,CASSSDRGWGYTF
TRBD1,TRBJ2-3,NA,TRBV7-9,19,TGTGCCAGCAGCTTAGCATGGACAGGGGGGAGAGGCAGCACAGATACGCAGTATTTT,CASSLAWTGGRGSTDTQYF
TRBD2,TRBJ2-1,once,TRBV11-2,13,TGTGCCAGCAGCCCCGGACTAGTCAATGAGCAGTTCTTC,CASSPGLVNEQFF
NA,TRBJ1-2,NA,TRBV2,12,TGTGCCAGCCGATCGGGGGGATTTGGCTACACCTTC,CASRSGGFGYTF
NA,TRBJ1-2,NA,TRBV19,14,TGTGCCAGTAGTATAGATCCTGACAGACGCGGCTACACCTTC,CASSIDPDRRGYTF
NA,TRBJ1-4,NA,TRBV5-5,16,TGTGCCAGCAGCTCCACTCGGACTGCAACTAATGAAAAACTGTTTTTT,CASSSTRTATNEKLFF
NA,TRBJ1-2,NA,TRBV24-1,12,TGTGCCACCAGCGACAGTCCCAATGGCTACACCTTC,CATSDSPNGYTF
NA,TRBJ1-1,NA,TRBV6-5,15,TGTGCCAGCAATGGGAGAAACGCCATGAACACTGAAGCTTTCTTT,CASNGRNAMNTEAFF
NA,TRBJ1-1,NA,TRBV3-1/TRBV3-2,14,TGTGCCAGCAGCCAAGGACAGACGAACACTGAAGCTTTCTTT,CASSQGQTNTEAFF
NA,TRBJ2-7,once,TRBV6-5,13,TGTGCCAGCAGTCTACAGGGGGGGAACGAGCAGTACTTC,CASSLQGGNEQYF
NA,TRBJ1-1,NA,TRBV5-1,14,TGCGCCAGCAGCTTGAAGGGGTCGGACACTGAAGCTTTCTTT,CASSLKGSDTEAFF